The 27 T cell receptor beta chains given below trace back to one sample, sequenced in a study of long-term antiretroviral therapy in people with HIV. The libraries were made with immunoSEQ v3.0 at survey level. TCRdb's copy holds only in-frame clones and misses some; the assay was immunoSEQ multiplex PCR. The repertoire holds tens of thousands of clones, with almost 85% as singletons. Sequenced material: unsorted PBMCs, taken 0.6 years after starting antiretroviral therapy. These TCRs come from a man between 18 and 29 years old with HIV.

V usage is TRBV5-8 and J usage is TRBJ1-5; 8 nucleotides agree with TRBD1. CDR3 length equals 15 residues. The V and J ends lost 4 bases and 1 base, in that order; junction bases with no gene match: 4. Germline CDR1 reads SGHTS; CDR2 reads YDEGEE. For the CDR3, the DNA is TGTGCCAGCAGCCTGGACAGGGCGAGCAATCAGCCCCAGCATTTT. Amino acids: CASSLDRASNQPQHF. Using reference TRBV5-8 and TRBJ1-5 for the parts outside the CDR3, the full variable domain is EAGVTQSPTHLIKTRGQQATLRCSPISGHTSVYWYQQALGLGLQFLLWYDEGEERNRGNFPPRFSGRQFPNYSSELNVNALELEDSALYLCASSLDRASNQPQHFGDGTRLSIL.

This clone was recorded a few times. This chain uses TRBV7-9 with TRBJ1-3, with D possibly matching TRBD1 (5 bases). The CDR3 totals 15 residues. Trimming removed 3 bases at V and 0 bases at J, with 9 bases between. Germline CDR1 reads SEHNR; CDR2 reads FQNEAQ (reference sequence). This CDR3 reads CASSFNRTSGNTIYF. The CDR3 DNA reads as TGTGCCAGCAGCTTCAACAGGACCTCTGGAAACACCATATATTTT.

J is TRBJ2-7 and V is TRBV7-9; D not resolved. Germline loops: CDR1 SEHNR, CDR2 FQNEAQ (reference sequence). The CDR3 is 11 amino acids. V lost 5 bases and J 5 bases, leaving 7 bases between the germline ends. DNA of the CDR3: TGTGCCAGCAGCCCCGGCAACGAGCAGTACTTC. This translates into CASSPGNEQYF. Looking up the rest from reference TRBV7-9 and TRBJ2-7 gives the full variable domain: DTGVSQNPRHKITKRGQNVTFRCDPISEHNRLYWYRQTLGQGPEFLTYFQNEAQLEKSRLLSDRFSAERPKGSFSTLEIQRTEQGDSAMYLCASSPGNEQYFGPGTRLTVT.

This chain links TRBV9 with TRBJ2-3, with TRBD2 as a possible D gene (6 bases). The CDR3 has 15 amino acids. V lost 1 base and J 2 bases, leaving 11 bases between the germline ends. Germline values: CDR1 SGDLS, CDR2 YYNGEE. The CDR3 DNA is TGTGCCAGCAGCGTAAGGTTAGCGGCCACAGATACGCAGTATTTT. Residues: CASSVRLAATDTQYF.

In its sample, this clone was seen once. The chain carries TRBV19 and TRBJ2-7; possible D gene TRBD2, 6 bases. V gave up 5 bases and J gave up 8 bases, with 19 bases separating them. The CDR3 length is 14 residues. Germline CDR1 reads LNHDA; CDR2 reads SQIVND (reference sequence). CDR3 sequence: CASSSRDGLRKQYF. In nucleotides, the CDR3 is TGTGCCAGTAGTTCCCGGGACGGACTACGTAAGCAGTACTTC.

J is TRBJ2-1 and V is TRBV5-1, with 7 nucleotides matching TRBD2. The trim removed 2 bases at V and 10 bases at J, leaving 12 bases unmatched. The germline V gene has CDR1 SGHRS and CDR2 YFSETQ. The CDR3 is made up of 15 amino acids. The CDR3 sequence: CASSFGNGRMEEQFF. The CDR3, as DNA: TGCGCCAGCAGCTTCGGGAACGGGAGGATGGAGGAGCAGTTCTTC.

The chain recombines TRBV18 with TRBJ2-5; D gene uncertain. The CDR3 loop spans 13 amino acids. CDR1 KGHSH and CDR2 LQKENI come from the germline V gene. Deletions cut 4 bases from V and 1 base from J, with 7 bases between. The CDR3 sequence: CASSRTLQETQYF. CDR3 sequence (DNA): TGTGCCAGCTCACGCACCCTCCAAGAGACCCAGTACTTC.

The chain uses TRBV6-5 and TRBJ2-1; 10 bases line up with TRBD1. CDR3 size: 15 residues. Germline V gives CDR1 MNHEY, CDR2 SVGAGI. V shed 6 bases and J 3 bases; nucleotides not matched to a gene: 5. DNA of the CDR3: TGTGCCAGCAGCATGGACAGGGGGGTCTACAATGAGCAGTTCTTC. It specifies CASSMDRGVYNEQFF.

This sequence joins TRBV11-1 and TRBJ2-7; the D gene is possibly TRBD2 (6 bases). The V gene's germline CDR1 is SGHAT and CDR2 FQDESV (reference sequence). This CDR3 contains 15 residues. V was clipped by 7 bases and J by 5 bases, with 21 bases between them. As DNA, the CDR3 is TGTGCCAGCAAATCGGGGGTCCAGCCCTACCACGAGCAGTACTTC. Its protein is CASKSGVQPYHEQYF.

CDR3 in DNA: TGTGCCATCAGTGAGTCGGCAGGGAGCACAGATACGCAGTATTTT. Its protein is CAISESAGSTDTQYF. V gene TRBV10-3 combines with J gene TRBJ2-3, with D tentatively TRBD1 (5 bases). The CDR3 consists of 15 residues. Trimming took 0 bases from V and 0 from J, leaving 7 bases between them. CDR1 and CDR2 from the germline V gene are ENHRY and SYGVKD.

This rearrangement joins TRBV6-4 to TRBJ1-1; no clear D gene. Germline lookup yields CDR1 MRHNA and CDR2 SNTAGT. Trimming removed 0 bases from V and 1 base from J, with 3 bases in between. This CDR3 spans 13 amino acids. CDR3 DNA: TGTGCCAGCAGTGACTCAGAGAACACTGAAGCTTTCTTT. Translating it yields CASSDSENTEAFF.

The V call is TRBV6-5, the J call TRBJ1-5; D might be TRBD1 (5 bases). Between the trimmed V and J ends, which lost 7 bases and 6 bases, there was a span of 13 bases. This CDR3 contains 13 residues. The germline V gene has CDR1 MNHEY and CDR2 SVGAGI. CDR3 region: CASTDPGVQPQHF. CDR3 bases: TGTGCCAGCACGGATCCGGGGGTTCAGCCCCAGCATTTT.

This clone was observed a single time. The V gene is TRBV2, the J gene TRBJ2-7, with 7 bases identical to TRBD1. Trimming cost V 3 bases and J 0 bases; bases outside gene matches: 5. The CDR3 loop spans 15 amino acids. Per the germline V gene, CDR1 is SNHLY and CDR2 is FYNNEI. CDR3 in DNA: TGTGCCAGCAGTGACCGGGACAGCAGCTCCTACGAGCAGTACTTC. This translates into CASSDRDSSSYEQYF.

This chain links TRBV5-1 with TRBJ1-1; maybe TRBD1 (6 bases). V was clipped by 0 bases and J by 11 bases, with 26 bases between them. There are 17 residues in the CDR3. From germline, CDR1 is SGHRS and CDR2 YFSETQ. The CDR3 spells CASSLGHRDTKAGEAFF. The CDR3, as DNA: TGCGCCAGCAGCTTGGGACACCGGGACACCAAGGCCGGTGAGGCTTTCTTT.

The chain combines TRBV10-3 with TRBJ2-7; maybe TRBD2 (6 bases). CDR3 length equals 14 residues. V lost 4 bases and J lost 5, with 15 bases in between. Germline V gene lookup returns CDR1 ENHRY and CDR2 SYGVKD. The CDR3 here is CAISGGTRPDEQYF. The CDR3 DNA follows: TGTGCCATCAGTGGCGGGACCCGACCCGACGAGCAGTACTTC.

This chain joins TRBV19 and TRBJ1-5; the D is unclear. The CDR3 is 17 amino acids. Germline V gene sequence: CDR1 LNHDA, CDR2 SQIVND (reference sequence). V lost 9 bases to trimming and J lost 0 bases, with 21 bases between them. The DNA for the CDR3 is TGTGCCAGCTCTTCTCTGCGGCAGGAGTATAGCAATCAGCCCCAGCATTTT. Translating gives CASSSLRQEYSNQPQHF.

This clone was counted only a few times. The V call is TRBV9, the J call TRBJ2-2; a possible D gene is TRBD2 (6 bases). The V and J ends lost 3 bases and 6 bases respectively, with 9 bases between them. The CDR3 runs to 13 residues. Germline lookup yields CDR1 SGDLS and CDR2 YYNGEE. The CDR3 sequence is CASSAGLSGELFF. CDR3 nucleotide sequence: TGTGCCAGCAGCGCTGGACTATCCGGGGAGCTGTTTTTT.

V and J are TRBV30 and TRBJ2-3; no firm D call. The CDR3 is made up of 13 amino acids. Germline CDR1 is GTSNPN and CDR2 is SVGIG (reference sequence). Trimming cost V 0 bases and J 4 bases, with 8 bases left between them. The CDR3: CAWSVNAPDTQYF. The CDR3 nucleotides read TGTGCCTGGAGTGTAAACGCTCCAGATACGCAGTATTTT.

This clone was seen a handful of times. The chain uses TRBV7-9 and TRBJ2-1; D is possibly TRBD2 (6 bases). CDR3 length: 17 residues. V was pared by 3 bases and J by 7 bases, with 22 bases between. Germline V gene sequence: CDR1 SEHNR, CDR2 FQNEAQ (reference sequence). The CDR3 nucleotides read TGTGCCAGCAGCTTCGCACTAGCCTCCCTTGGTCTGAATGAGCAGTTCTTC. Its translation is CASSFALASLGLNEQFF.

This chain joins TRBV28 and TRBJ1-5; perhaps TRBD1 as D (6 bases). Deletions cut 2 bases from V and 2 bases from J, with 10 bases between. CDR3 size: 15 residues. CDR1 and CDR2 (germline): MDHEN, SYDVKM. The CDR3 DNA reads as TGTGCCAGCAGTTTAGTAGGGGGGGGCAATCAGCCCCAGCATTTT. It translates to CASSLVGGGNQPQHF.

CDR3 bases: TGTGCTATTTCGGACAGGGGTTCCCCCTACGAGCAGTACTTC. This gives the protein CAISDRGSPYEQYF. The rearrangement links TRBV7-9 to TRBJ2-7; 9 bases align to TRBD1. In germline, CDR1 is SEHNR, CDR2 FQNEAQ (reference sequence). CDR3 length: 14 amino acids.

The chain combines TRBV7-8 with TRBJ2-3; TRBD2 aligns across 7 bases. This CDR3 region has 15 residues. V trimming: 7 bases; J trimming: 2 bases; junction bases outside the gene matches: 9. CDR1 is SGHVS, CDR2 FQNEAQ, per germline. The CDR3 reads CASTAAGRITDTQYF. CDR3 bases: TGTGCCAGCACCGCAGCGGGACGAATCACAGATACGCAGTATTTT.

The chain links TRBV5-1 to TRBJ2-1; the match to TRBD2 covers 16 bases. Trimming at V came to 4 bases and at J to 8 bases, leaving 9 bases not matched to a gene. Germline CDR1 reads SGHRS; CDR2 reads YFSETQ. This CDR3 region has 17 residues. CDR3 protein: CASSPGLAGGPGDEQFF. DNA for the CDR3: TGCGCCAGCAGCCCGGGACTAGCGGGAGGGCCAGGTGATGAGCAGTTCTTC.

CDR3 DNA sequence: TGTGCCAGCAGCTTAGAGGGCACCGGTTCGTATGGCTACACCTTC. Its translation: CASSLEGTGSYGYTF. This chain uses TRBV7-8 with TRBJ1-2; D remains ambiguous. Trimming removed 1 base at V and 5 bases at J, with 14 bases between. Germline V CDR1 and CDR2: SGHVS, FQNEAQ. The CDR3 is 15 residues long.

The gene calls are TRBV7-9 and TRBJ1-1; 9 bases are a match to TRBD1. The V segment lost 1 base and the J segment 6 bases; nucleotides outside the gene matches: 3. In germline, CDR1 is SEHNR, CDR2 FQNEAQ (reference sequence). This CDR3 has 14 amino acids. This chain's CDR3 is CASSLEQGAAEAFF. The CDR3 DNA reads TGTGCCAGCAGCTTAGAACAGGGGGCTGCTGAAGCTTTCTTT.

The chain employs TRBV7-2 and TRBJ1-5, with TRBD1 identical over 11 bases. The V gene's germline CDR1 is SGHTA and CDR2 FQGNSA. V trimming: 2 bases; J trimming: 6 bases; junction bases outside the gene matches: 12. This CDR3 contains 18 residues. CDR3 DNA: TGTGCCAGCAGCTTAAGGGCCCCCGGACAGGGGGCAGGTCAGCCCCAGCATTTT. It translates to CASSLRAPGQGAGQPQHF.

V gene TRBV5-1 combines with J gene TRBJ2-7, with TRBD2 as a possible D gene (6 bases). This CDR3 has 12 amino acids. V lost 5 bases to trimming and J lost 6 bases, with 12 bases between them. In germline, CDR1 is SGHRS, CDR2 YFSETQ. This CDR3 is CASREAGFEQYF. DNA of the CDR3: TGCGCCAGCAGGGAGGCGGGGTTCGAGCAGTACTTC.